What follows describes a single T cell receptor (beta chain). The antigen is unknown. This entry belongs to a study of CXCR3-negative and CXCR3-positive naive CD8 T cells. Whole-study findings and limits: TCR strength was inferred from TRB CDR3 properties, while surface CD5 was comparable between naive subsets.

The CDR3 consists of 15 residues. Germline V gene sequence: CDR1 MNHEY, CDR2 SVGAGI. 5' RACE with UMI labels generated the TRB cDNA libraries. TCRdb reprocessed the 5' RACE reads and keeps a single row for each CDR3 protein, giving no DNA. The sample table sets out some 130,000 distinct CDR3 sequences. The sequenced sample consisted of naive CXCR3- CD8+ T cells from blood. This sample's subset: CD45RO-CCR7+CD27+CD95- naive CD8+ T cells lacking CXCR3 (TNR3-). The rearrangement joins TRBV6-5 to TRBJ1-6. The sequence was obtained from a human donor in good health. Some clones in this sample may be carry-over from other donors' samples. The CDR3 is CASSYSTGPNSPLHF.